Shown below are 29 T cell receptor beta chains from a single sample sequenced in a study of shared clonotypes between healthy human individuals (dated by TCRdb to about 2020). Libraries were built with the immunoSEQ multiplex PCR assay. TCRdb retrieved this table from immuneACCESS and kept in-frame rearrangements only. Not all clones are present; in checked studies, unresolved V genes account for under half, and no reason is known for the remainder. This sample lists about a million clones; around 74% were detected once. The ten most abundant clones make up 1.4% of the sample. Material: memory CD4+ T cells sorted from blood. Interpreted using the paper, the cell subset or site label stands for: CD45RA-negative fraction. All receptors come from a young man in good health.

Only one count was recorded for this clone. V and J are TRBV18 and TRBJ2-3; D is perhaps TRBD2 (6 bases). Trimming removed 2 bases from V and 1 base from J, with 13 bases in between. This CDR3 comprises 16 residues. Germline V gene lookup returns CDR1 KGHSH and CDR2 LQKENI. CDR3 sequence (DNA): TGTGCCAGCTCACCATCCGTAACGGGGGGCACAGATACGCAGTATTTT. Translation gives CASSPSVTGGTDTQYF.

This rearrangement joins TRBV29-1 to TRBJ1-1; TRBD1 is a possible D gene (5 bases). Trimming removed 7 bases from V and 0 bases from J, with 12 bases in between. Germline V CDR1 and CDR2: SQVTM, ANQGSEA. This CDR3 has 13 residues. The CDR3 DNA reads as TGCAGCGCCTCGACAGAGATGAACACTGAAGCTTTCTTT. Translating it yields CSASTEMNTEAFF.

The chain couples TRBV5-1 to TRBJ1-1; 9 nucleotides line up with TRBD1. The CDR3 totals 13 residues. Germline V gene data show CDR1 as SGHRS and CDR2 as YFSETQ. With 3 bases clipped from V and 8 bases from J, the junction kept 5 bases outside the gene matches. The CDR3 loop is CASSSGTGREAFF. DNA for the CDR3: TGCGCCAGCAGCTCCGGGACAGGGCGAGAAGCTTTCTTT.

The chain joins TRBV5-1 to TRBJ2-5; D unclear. The V and J ends lost 2 bases and 3 bases respectively, with 8 bases between them. CDR1 SGHRS and CDR2 YFSETQ come from the germline V gene. This CDR3 is built from 13 residues. The DNA of the CDR3 is TGCGCCAGCAGCTTTCGTCAGGAAGAGACCCAGTACTTC. It translates to CASSFRQEETQYF. Full variable domain (rest looked up from reference TRBV5-1 and TRBJ2-5): KAGVTQTPRYLIKTRGQQVTLSCSPISGHRSVSWYQQTPGQGLQFLFEYFSETQRNKGNFPGRFSGRQFSNSRSEMNVSTLELGDSALYLCASSFRQEETQYFGPGTRLLVL.

On this clone itself: Other DNA sequences from this sample encode an identical CDR3 as well. The chain carries TRBV5-1 and TRBJ1-2; possibly TRBD1 for D (6 bases). V was pared by 0 bases and J by 4 bases, with 10 bases between. The CDR3 has 14 amino acids. Germline CDR1 reads SGHRS; CDR2 reads YFSETQ. CDR3 bases: TGCGCCAGCAGCTTGGACAGGGTGGGCTATGGCTACACCTTC. Translation: CASSLDRVGYGYTF.

The V gene is TRBV6-6, the J gene TRBJ2-6; D not resolved. The V gene lost 7 bases and the J gene lost 0 bases, with 10 bases spanning the gap. This CDR3 comprises 15 residues. Germline CDR1 and CDR2: MNHNY and SVGAGI (reference sequence). The CDR3 sequence is CASTTSSSGANVLTF. The CDR3 DNA reads TGTGCCAGCACAACATCCAGCTCTGGGGCCAACGTCCTGACTTTC.

As concerns this clone: Different DNA sequences within this sample yield the same CDR3. The chain links TRBV5-1 to TRBJ2-5; TRBD1 matches at 9 bases. The J segment lost 5 bases and the V segment lost 1 base, leaving 3 bases of the junction unmatched. Germline-derived CDR1 and CDR2 are SGHRS and YFSETQ. The CDR3 covers 14 residues. CDR3 region: CASSLTGGGETQYF. Written as DNA, the CDR3 is TGCGCCAGCAGCTTGACAGGGGGCGGGGAGACCCAGTACTTC.

The rearrangement joins TRBV6-1 to TRBJ1-2; D unresolved. Germline-derived CDR1 and CDR2 are MNHNS and SASEGT. There are 14 residues in the CDR3. Trimming pared 5 bases from V and 11 bases from J, leaving 21 bases between. The CDR3 loop is CASSSGVSLSGYTF. DNA for the CDR3: TGTGCCAGCAGTTCCGGGGTATCTCTCTCGGGTTACACCTTC.

This clone was observed a few times. CDR3 sequence (DNA): TGTGCCAGTAGTATGGACAGGGGAAGCAATCAGCCCCAGCATTTT. It is translated as CASSMDRGSNQPQHF. V usage is TRBV19 and J usage is TRBJ1-5; 9 nucleotides line up with TRBD1. CDR1 is LNHDA and CDR2 is SQIVND in the germline V gene (reference sequence). The CDR3 covers 15 residues. The V segment lost 3 bases and the J segment 1 base; nucleotides outside the gene matches: 1.

The chain joins TRBV10-3 to TRBJ1-1; D is ambiguous. Trimming stripped 4 bases from V and 11 bases from J, with 17 bases between. The CDR3 length is 13 residues. Germline assignment: CDR1 ENHRY and CDR2 SYGVKD. The CDR3 region has the DNA TGTGCCATCAGTGTCGTCCAGGCCCATGGGGCTTTCTTT. Translated, it gives CAISVVQAHGAFF.

Concerning this clone itself: At the DNA level, this CDR3 is encoded by other sequences in the same sample as well. V gene TRBV2 combines with J gene TRBJ1-2, with 9 bases matching TRBD1. This CDR3 has 14 amino acids. Trimming at V came to 5 bases and at J to 5 bases, leaving 6 bases not matched to a gene. Germline CDR1 SNHLY, CDR2 FYNNEI. CDR3 coding DNA: TGTGCCAGCAGTCAGGGACAGGGAACTTATGGCTACACCTTC. This gives the protein CASSQGQGTYGYTF. The full variable domain, in which reference TRBV2 and TRBJ1-2 provide the parts outside the CDR3, is EPEVTQTPSHQVTQMGQEVILRCVPISNHLYFYWYRQILGQKVEFLVSFYNNEISEKSEIFDDQFSVERPDGSNFTLKIRSTKLEDSAMYFCASSQGQGTYGYTFGSGTRLTVV.

V gene TRBV19 combines with J gene TRBJ1-1; D not resolved. Trimming shortened V by 3 bases and J by 0 bases, and 8 bases separated the two germline ends. Germline V lookup: CDR1 LNHDA, CDR2 SQIVND (reference sequence). The CDR3 spans 14 residues. CDR3 sequence: CASSMKAMNTEAFF. DNA for the CDR3: TGTGCCAGTAGTATGAAGGCTATGAACACTGAAGCTTTCTTT.

The chain couples TRBV30 to TRBJ2-6; 8 bases are a match to TRBD2. The CDR3 has 16 amino acids. V lost 0 bases to trimming and J lost 0 bases; unmatched junction nucleotides: 1. Germline V gene sequence: CDR1 GTSNPN, CDR2 SVGIG (reference sequence). The CDR3 DNA reads TGTGCCTGGAGTGTACGGGGGGGCTCTGGGGCCAACGTCCTGACTTTC. It specifies CAWSVRGGSGANVLTF.

This sequence joins TRBV12-5 and TRBJ2-7; D unclear. Germline CDR1 LGHNT, CDR2 FRNRAP. CDR3 length equals 13 residues. The V gene lost 3 bases and the J gene lost 1 base, with 7 bases spanning the gap. The CDR3 here is CASGLGTSYEQYF. CDR3 nucleotide sequence: TGTGCTAGTGGTTTAGGCACTTCCTACGAGCAGTACTTC.

The chain couples TRBV4-3 to TRBJ2-1; 7 bases are a match to TRBD2. Germline V gene lookup returns CDR1 LGHNA and CDR2 YSLEER. Unmatched junction bases numbered 4, after V lost 2 bases and J lost 12 bases. CDR3 length: 12 residues. In nucleotides, the CDR3 is TGCGCCAGCAGCCAACAGACTAGCCGGCAGTTCTTC. It specifies CASSQQTSRQFF.

The J gene is TRBJ1-1, the V gene TRBV6-5; perhaps TRBD1 as D (5 bases). Trimming shortened V by 4 bases and J by 2 bases, and 11 bases separated the two germline ends. The CDR3 has 14 amino acids. Germline loops: CDR1 MNHEY, CDR2 SVGAGI. This CDR3 reads CASSLGRSNTEAFF. The CDR3 DNA reads TGTGCCAGCAGTTTGGGACGGTCCAACACTGAAGCTTTCTTT.

The rearrangement links TRBV6-5 to TRBJ2-1, with D unclear. This CDR3 has 14 residues. V lost 0 bases to trimming and J lost 4 bases, with 7 bases between them. The V gene's germline CDR1 is MNHEY and CDR2 SVGAGI. This CDR3 is CASSYSTYYNEQFF. In DNA form, the CDR3 reads TGTGCCAGCAGTTACTCGACCTATTACAATGAGCAGTTCTTC.

With respect to this clone: Other nucleotide sequences from this sample produce the same CDR3. The J gene is TRBJ2-7, the V gene TRBV10-2; D is unclear. Trimming took 0 bases from V and 6 from J, leaving 6 bases between them. The V gene's germline CDR1 is WSHSY and CDR2 SAAADI. This CDR3 has 12 residues. The CDR3 reads CASSESVGEQYF. DNA for the CDR3: TGCGCCAGCAGTGAGTCCGTGGGCGAGCAGTACTTC.

The chain uses TRBV9 and TRBJ1-3; D is unresolved. The CDR3 covers 13 residues. V lost 0 bases to trimming and J lost 4 bases, with 5 bases between them. Germline loops: CDR1 SGDLS, CDR2 YYNGEE. This CDR3 is CASSVVGGNTIYF. The CDR3 region has the DNA TGTGCCAGCAGCGTAGTAGGGGGAAACACCATATATTTT. The variable domain in full, completed from reference TRBV9 and TRBJ1-3, reads DSGVTQTPKHLITATGQRVTLRCSPRSGDLSVYWYQQSLDQGLQFLIQYYNGEERAKGNILERFSAQQFPDLHSELNLSSLELGDSALYFCASSVVGGNTIYFGEGSWLTVV.

V gene TRBV7-8 combines with J gene TRBJ2-2, with 9 bases that match TRBD1. The V gene's germline CDR1 is SGHVS and CDR2 FQNEAQ. V lost 7 bases and J lost 6; bases outside the gene matches: 9. CDR3 size: 15 residues. CDR3 DNA sequence: TGTGCCAGCAACCCCCGGGACAGGGTCCCCGGGGAGCTGTTTTTT. Encoded protein: CASNPRDRVPGELFF.

The chain couples TRBV7-9 to TRBJ2-1, with 11 bases that match TRBD2. V lost 1 base, J lost 7 bases, and 9 bases stayed unmatched. CDR3 size: 17 residues. Germline assignment: CDR1 SEHNR and CDR2 FQNEAQ (reference sequence). DNA of the CDR3: TGTGCCAGCAGCTTAGGCCAACTAGCGGGAGTGGGTAATGAGCAGTTCTTC. It encodes CASSLGQLAGVGNEQFF.

The genes are TRBV27 and TRBJ2-5, with 13 bases matching TRBD2. The CDR3 is 19 amino acids. The germline V gene encodes CDR1 MNHEY and CDR2 SMNVEV (reference sequence). J was trimmed by 4 bases and V by 2 bases; bases with no gene match: 13. DNA of the CDR3: TGTGCCAGCAGTTTACGGCCCCCAACCGGACTAGCGGGGGTAGAGACCCAGTACTTC. Translated: CASSLRPPTGLAGVETQYF.

This clone has just one count. The CDR3 DNA reads as TGTGCCAGCAGTTCGTACACCATATATTTT. Its protein is CASSSYTIYF. The chain links TRBV27 to TRBJ1-3; D uncertain. CDR1 and CDR2 (germline): MNHEY, SMNVEV (reference sequence). V was pared by 4 bases and J by 8 bases, with 3 bases between. The CDR3 has 10 amino acids.

This rearrangement joins TRBV7-3 to TRBJ2-1; tentative D call: TRBD2 (6 bases). The CDR3 covers 16 residues. Between the trimmed V and J ends, which lost 5 bases and 2 bases, there was a span of 16 bases. CDR1 is SGHTA and CDR2 is FQGTGA in the germline V gene. The CDR3 DNA follows: TGTGCCAGCAGCGAAAGCGCTAGCGCTACCTACAATGAGCAGTTCTTC. This gives the protein CASSESASATYNEQFF.

This clone was observed once. This chain joins TRBV11-3 and TRBJ1-3; no clear D. Germline V gene data show CDR1 as SGHNT and CDR2 as YENEEA. V was pared by 2 bases and J by 6 bases, with 5 bases between. The CDR3 has 12 residues. The CDR3, as DNA: TGTGCCAGCAGCTTACAGGAAAACACCATATATTTT. Translating gives CASSLQENTIYF.

The genes are TRBV10-2 and TRBJ2-7; 8 bases fit TRBD1. Looked up from germline, CDR1 is WSHSY and CDR2 is SAAADI. Germline trimming cut 3 bases from V and 3 bases from J; bases unmatched to any gene: 7. This CDR3 contains 15 residues. Here the CDR3 reads CASSDRQGMVYEQYF. CDR3 sequence (DNA): TGCGCCAGCAGTGATAGACAGGGGATGGTCTACGAGCAGTACTTC.

This clone was observed once. The gene calls are TRBV9 and TRBJ1-2; 8 nucleotides line up with TRBD1. Germline loops: CDR1 SGDLS, CDR2 YYNGEE. This CDR3 is built from 14 residues. Unmatched junction bases numbered 8, after V lost 6 bases and J lost 4 bases. The CDR3 DNA reads TGTGCCAGCACCGGAACAGGGGGGGGCTATGGCTACACCTTC. Its translation is CASTGTGGGYGYTF.

The V call is TRBV7-2, the J call TRBJ2-1; TRBD2 agrees at 10 bases. This CDR3 has 16 amino acids. Germline V CDR1 and CDR2: SGHTA, FQGNSA. V dropped 0 bases and J dropped 9; count of bases not matched to a gene: 8. The CDR3 DNA reads as TGTGCCAGCAGCTTAGCGCTAGCGGGAGTGGGGGGTGAGCAGTTCTTC. This sequence encodes CASSLALAGVGGEQFF.

The chain recombines TRBV10-2 with TRBJ2-3, with D perhaps being TRBD1 or TRBD2 (5 bases each). CDR3 length equals 18 residues. Germline lookup yields CDR1 WSHSY and CDR2 SAAADI. V dropped 3 bases and J dropped 3 bases, with 22 bases sitting between them. CDR3 sequence reads: CASSDIWGKPGSTDTQYF. The CDR3 coding sequence is TGCGCCAGCAGTGATATCTGGGGGAAACCGGGATCAACAGATACGCAGTATTTT.